This paragraph covers one T cell receptor beta chain sequence. From germline, CDR1 is DFQATT and CDR2 SNEGSKA (reference sequence). This CDR3 has 15 amino acids. This sample was taken from a study of T cells expressing NK-cell markers. After re-calling the 5' RACE reads, TCRdb lists one entry per CDR3 protein, DNA absent. The table for this sample gives some 150,000 distinct CDR3 sequences. The chain has TRBV20-1 and TRBJ2-1; lacking DNA, the TRBD2 call made by TCRdb goes unchecked. What was sequenced was blood T cells: a sorted CD56 or NKG2C T cell subset, CD4+ or CD8+ T cells, or bulk PBMC T cells (not recorded which). This TCR derives from a woman in her 50s in good health. Here the CDR3 reads CSARDPSGTYNEQFF.